The 7 T cell receptor beta chains below all came from one sample that was sequenced in a study of identical twins. A single record per CDR3 protein comes from TCRdb applying MiXCR to the 5' RACE reads. The data contain about 550,000 distinct CDR3 sequences, approximately 20% of them singletons. The same sample was also studied in work on yellow fever vaccine responses in identical twins.

The sample was CD4+ T cells sorted from blood. Receptors were obtained from a woman between 18 and 29 years old in good health.

This sequence joins TRBV11-2 and TRBJ1-6, with TRBD1 identical over 10 bases. Germline loops: CDR1 SGHAT, CDR2 FQNNGV. This CDR3 spans 16 amino acids. V was clipped by 2 bases and J by 10 bases; unmatched bases: 8. In DNA form, the CDR3 reads TGTGCCAGCAGCTTAAGCTCCGGGACAGGGGTATCACCCCTCCACTTT. It specifies CASSLSSGTGVSPLHF.

This clonotype was seen only once. One end of the junction is discordant with germline, which a read error may explain. The chain is built from TRBV12-3 or TRBV12-4 and TRBJ1-1; a possible D gene is TRBD1 (6 bases). The CDR3 has 14 residues. The CDR3 nucleotides read TGTGCCAGCAGCGGGACACCTACGAACACTAAAGCTTTCTTT. Its translation is CASSGTPTNTKAFF.

The chain uses TRBV6-4 and TRBJ1-2; D possibly corresponds to TRBD1 (5 bases). Per the germline V gene, CDR1 is MRHNA and CDR2 is SNTAGT. Trimming left V 0 bases short and J 3 bases short, with 14 bases between. There are 16 residues in the CDR3. The CDR3 sequence is CASSDSGVKSDYGYTF. The CDR3 coding sequence is TGTGCCAGCAGTGACTCGGGGGTCAAATCGGACTATGGCTACACCTTC.

V gene TRBV10-3 combines with J gene TRBJ2-6; 7 nucleotides agree with TRBD1. Germline lookup yields CDR1 ENHRY and CDR2 SYGVKD. V dropped 7 bases and J dropped 1; count of bases not matched to a gene: 10. The CDR3 loop spans 17 amino acids. The CDR3 nucleotides read TGTGCCATCACAAGCCGGCACAGGGGATCTGGGGCCAACGTCCTGACTTTC. The encoded protein is CAITSRHRGSGANVLTF.

This clonotype turned up a few times. The chain links TRBV7-9 to TRBJ2-7; no clear D gene. CDR3 size: 14 residues. V was trimmed by 5 bases and J by 0 bases, leaving 11 bases between them. CDR1 and CDR2 from the germline V gene are SEHNR and FQNEAQ (reference sequence). CDR3 in amino acids: CASSPIRSSYEQYF. CDR3 DNA: TGTGCCAGCAGCCCAATCAGGAGCTCCTACGAGCAGTACTTC.

This clonotype came up a few times. The genes are TRBV10-1 and TRBJ2-3; TRBD2 agrees at 7 bases. The J segment lost 1 base and the V segment lost 3 bases, leaving 4 bases of the junction unmatched. Germline V lookup: CDR1 WNHNN, CDR2 SYGVQD (reference sequence). The CDR3 has 15 residues. In DNA form, the CDR3 reads TGCGCCAGCAGTGAACCGAGCGGGGGCACAGATACGCAGTATTTT. Translation: CASSEPSGGTDTQYF.

The chain joins TRBV9 to TRBJ2-3, with a tentative D call TRBD2 (5 bases). The CDR3 is 17 residues long. Between the trimmed V and J ends, which lost 0 bases and 7 bases, there was a span of 21 bases. In germline, CDR1 is SGDLS, CDR2 YYNGEE. The DNA for the CDR3 is TGTGCCAGCAGCGTAGAGGAGCGGACCACAATCATAAATACGCAGTATTTT. This sequence encodes CASSVEERTTIINTQYF.